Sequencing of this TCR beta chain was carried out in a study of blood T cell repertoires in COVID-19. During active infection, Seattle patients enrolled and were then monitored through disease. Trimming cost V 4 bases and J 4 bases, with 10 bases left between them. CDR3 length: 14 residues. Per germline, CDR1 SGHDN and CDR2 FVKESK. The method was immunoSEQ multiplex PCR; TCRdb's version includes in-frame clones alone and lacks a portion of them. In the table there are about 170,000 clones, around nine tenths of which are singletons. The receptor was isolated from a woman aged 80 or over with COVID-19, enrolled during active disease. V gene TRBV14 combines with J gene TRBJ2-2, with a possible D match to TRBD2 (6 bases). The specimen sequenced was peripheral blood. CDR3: CASSRAGSTGELFF. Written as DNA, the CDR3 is TGTGCCAGCAGCCGAGCGGGTAGCACCGGGGAGCTGTTTTTT.